This TCR beta chain was captured in a study of T cell responses to AZD1222 COVID-19 vaccine. Findings of the study overall: Spike-specific TCR breadth and depth were elevated following two AZD1222 doses. Nearly half of unique spike-specific TCRs reportedly avoided B.1.351 and B.1.1.7 mutated regions. It should be noted that donors were predominantly white British and more often female, and clonal diversity was possibly underestimated. Repertoire sampling happened only post peak T cell response.

Trimming shortened V by 5 bases and J by 5 bases, and 12 bases separated the two germline ends. Per the germline V gene, CDR1 is SNHLY and CDR2 is FYNNEI. The CDR3 consists of 13 residues. This clone has only a few counts. Its antigen is unidentified. Measured with immunoSEQ multiplex PCR; TCRdb has only the in-frame clones, and not every one. Among approximately 94,000 clones, roughly 90% were seen once, and the ten largest hold about 1.8%. Source: peripheral blood, taken on day 0 of AZD1222 vaccination. This chain joins TRBV2 and TRBJ1-1; D is undetermined. The sequence came from an adult in good health. As DNA, the CDR3 is TGTGCCAGCAGTCTGACCGGTGGGACTGAAGCTTTCTTT. Amino acid sequence: CASSLTGGTEAFF. The entire variable domain, with the rest obtained from reference TRBV2 and TRBJ1-1, is as follows: EPEVTQTPSHQVTQMGQEVILRCVPISNHLYFYWYRQILGQKVEFLVSFYNNEISEKSEIFDDQFSVERPDGSNFTLKIRSTKLEDSAMYFCASSLTGGTEAFFGQGTRLTVV.